These 16 T cell receptor beta chains came from one sample sequenced in a study of cytomegalovirus exposure and HLA in healthy donors. PCR involved 60 Vbeta and 13 Jbeta primers. TCRdb keeps only in-frame clones here, not all; method: immunoSEQ multiplex PCR. The sample shows under 140,000 clones, roughly three quarters of them seen only once. Sequencing used PBMCs. These receptors all come from a man between 25 and 39 years old in good health and CMV-seropositive.

The CDR3 DNA sequence: TGTGCCAGCTCAGGACAGACCTACGAGCAGTACTTC. Protein: CASSGQTYEQYF. J is TRBJ2-7 and V is TRBV6-5; TRBD1 might be the D (6 bases). The CDR3 runs to 12 residues. CDR1 is MNHEY, CDR2 SVGAGI, per germline. V was cut by 8 bases and J by 2 bases, with 10 bases left in between.

The chain couples TRBV14 to TRBJ2-7, with 7 bases lining up with TRBD1. The junction had 3 bases not matched to a gene; V was cut back by 0 bases and J by 4 bases. Per germline, CDR1 SGHDN and CDR2 FVKESK. CDR3 length: 14 residues. The CDR3 DNA reads as TGTGCCAGCAGCCAAGAGACAGGGAAGTACGAGCAGTACTTC. This encodes CASSQETGKYEQYF.

V and J are TRBV7-9 and TRBJ2-5; 8 bases are shared with TRBD2. CDR1 and CDR2 (germline): SEHNR, FQNEAQ (reference sequence). CDR3 length: 17 amino acids. V dropped 2 bases and J dropped 0; count of bases not matched to a gene: 8. DNA for the CDR3: TGTGCCAGCAGCTTATATCCTCGGGGGGGGTACCAAGAGACCCAGTACTTC. This codes for CASSLYPRGGYQETQYF.

The rearrangement joins TRBV2 to TRBJ2-7; TRBD2 matches at 7 bases. The junction had 17 bases not matched to a gene; V was cut back by 7 bases and J by 2 bases. Germline CDR1 is SNHLY and CDR2 is FYNNEI. This CDR3 contains 17 residues. The CDR3 coding sequence is TGTGCCAGCAATTCCAATGGGGGGGGGAGACCCCCCTACGAGCAGTACTTC. Translated, it gives CASNSNGGGRPPYEQYF.

This chain links TRBV10-1 with TRBJ2-3; TRBD1 aligns across 8 bases. The CDR3 loop spans 14 amino acids. The V gene end was trimmed by 6 bases and the J gene end by 3 bases; junction bases not matched to a gene: 5. The germline CDR1 and CDR2 sequences are WNHNN and SYGVQD (reference sequence). The CDR3 DNA reads TGCGCCAGCAGCGGACAGGGAAGTACAGATACGCAGTATTTT. This sequence encodes CASSGQGSTDTQYF.

In this sample, this clone turned up many times. This chain links TRBV25-1 with TRBJ1-1, with 7 bases fitting TRBD1. Germline assignment: CDR1 MGHDK and CDR2 SYGVNS. The V segment lost 0 bases and the J segment 1 base; nucleotides outside the gene matches: 5. This CDR3 has 16 amino acids. CDR3 region: CASSEYTPGGNTEAFF. Written as DNA, the CDR3 is TGTGCCAGCAGTGAATATACGCCAGGGGGGAACACTGAAGCTTTCTTT. Filled out from reference TRBV25-1 and TRBJ1-1, the complete variable domain reads EADIYQTPRYLVIGTGKKITLECSQTMGHDKMYWYQQDPGMELHLIHYSYGVNSTEKGDLSSESTVSRIRTEHFPLTLESARPSHTSQYLCASSEYTPGGNTEAFFGQGTRLTVV.

This rearrangement joins TRBV10-3 to TRBJ2-7; 9 bases line up with TRBD1. This CDR3 region has 14 residues. After removal of 11 bases from V and 2 bases from J, the junction contained 10 bases not matched to a gene. Germline loops: CDR1 ENHRY, CDR2 SYGVKD. Written as DNA, the CDR3 is TGTGCCGCCACAGGGGGCCACAACCCCTACGAGCAGTACTTC. This gives the protein CAATGGHNPYEQYF.

The chain has TRBV4-2 and TRBJ2-1, with 7 bases that match TRBD2. CDR1 and CDR2 from the germline V gene are LGHNA and YNFKEQ. The CDR3 runs to 16 residues. V dropped 2 bases and J dropped 7; count of bases not matched to a gene: 11. CDR3 protein: CASSQKSGLGGNEQFF. CDR3 nucleotides: TGTGCCAGCAGCCAAAAATCGGGACTGGGGGGGAATGAGCAGTTCTTC.

This clone occurred once. The chain is built from TRBV6-1 and TRBJ2-7; TRBD1 aligns across 12 bases. The CDR3 has 17 amino acids. The J segment lost 1 base and the V segment lost 4 bases, leaving 8 bases of the junction unmatched. In germline, CDR1 is MNHNS, CDR2 SASEGT. CDR3: CASSVSRGQGASYEQYF. CDR3 in DNA: TGTGCCAGCAGTGTGAGTAGGGGACAGGGGGCTTCCTACGAGCAGTACTTC.

This chain connects TRBV5-1 to TRBJ2-3, with D possibly TRBD1 on 5 matching bases. V lost 1 base, J lost 10 bases, and 10 bases lay in between. The CDR3 sequence is 12 residues long. CDR1 and CDR2 from the germline V gene are SGHRS and YFSETQ. As DNA, the CDR3 is TGCGCCAGCAGCTTGTCCAGGGAAGCGCAGTATTTT. Translating gives CASSLSREAQYF.

The chain joins TRBV14 to TRBJ1-2, with D possibly being TRBD1 (5 bases). The CDR3 runs to 13 residues. Germline lookup yields CDR1 SGHDN and CDR2 FVKESK. V was clipped by 4 bases and J by 4 bases, with 10 bases between them. CDR3 coding DNA: TGTGCCAGCAGCCTACGACAGTCCTATGGCTACACCTTC. It yields the protein CASSLRQSYGYTF.

The chain has TRBV19 and TRBJ2-5; 8 nucleotides line up with TRBD1. Germline V lookup: CDR1 LNHDA, CDR2 SQIVND (reference sequence). This CDR3 is 15 amino acids long. Unmatched junction bases numbered 10, after V lost 8 bases and J lost 2 bases. The CDR3 coding sequence is TGTGCCAGTGGTCAGGGGGCGGATCGACAAGAGACCCAGTACTTC. Amino acids: CASGQGADRQETQYF. Filled out from reference TRBV19 and TRBJ2-5, the complete variable domain reads DGGITQSPKYLFRKEGQNVTLSCEQNLNHDAMYWYRQDPGQGLRLIYYSQIVNDFQKGDIAEGYSVSREKKESFPLTVTSAQKNPTAFYLCASGQGADRQETQYFGPGTRLLVL.

The chain couples TRBV27 to TRBJ2-7; TRBD2 might be the D (5 bases). Germline assignment: CDR1 MNHEY and CDR2 SMNVEV (reference sequence). The CDR3 is 14 residues long. The V end lost 6 bases, the J end lost 1 base, and 13 bases lay between the germline ends. The CDR3 sequence: CASSARGFSYEQYF. CDR3 nucleotide sequence: TGTGCCAGCAGCGCACGGGGATTTTCCTACGAGCAGTACTTC.

The rearrangement uses TRBV5-1 and TRBJ2-4; possibly TRBD1 for D (5 bases). Per germline, CDR1 SGHRS and CDR2 YFSETQ. V lost 0 bases and J 5 bases, leaving 6 bases between the germline ends. This CDR3 has 13 residues. The CDR3 region is CASSLGQQNIQYF. CDR3 DNA sequence: TGCGCCAGCAGCTTGGGACAGCAAAACATTCAGTACTTC.

This clone occurred a few times. This sample includes further DNA sequences coding for the same CDR3. V usage is TRBV18 and J usage is TRBJ2-7; the match to TRBD2 covers 12 bases. Trimming at V came to 1 base and at J to 3 bases, leaving 10 bases not matched to a gene. This CDR3 is built from 18 residues. Germline V gives CDR1 KGHSH, CDR2 LQKENI. CDR3 DNA: TGTGCCAGCTCACCACTCCCTAGCGGGGGGGCCTTTGACTACGAGCAGTACTTC. It specifies CASSPLPSGGAFDYEQYF.

V and J are TRBV25-1 and TRBJ2-2, with D perhaps TRBD1 (5 bases). The CDR3 has 14 residues. Germline loops: CDR1 MGHDK, CDR2 SYGVNS. The V and J ends lost 7 bases and 4 bases respectively, with 13 bases between them. Written as DNA, the CDR3 is TGTGCCAGCATGCAGGGATTTGGCACCGGGGAGCTGTTTTTT. Translated, it gives CASMQGFGTGELFF.